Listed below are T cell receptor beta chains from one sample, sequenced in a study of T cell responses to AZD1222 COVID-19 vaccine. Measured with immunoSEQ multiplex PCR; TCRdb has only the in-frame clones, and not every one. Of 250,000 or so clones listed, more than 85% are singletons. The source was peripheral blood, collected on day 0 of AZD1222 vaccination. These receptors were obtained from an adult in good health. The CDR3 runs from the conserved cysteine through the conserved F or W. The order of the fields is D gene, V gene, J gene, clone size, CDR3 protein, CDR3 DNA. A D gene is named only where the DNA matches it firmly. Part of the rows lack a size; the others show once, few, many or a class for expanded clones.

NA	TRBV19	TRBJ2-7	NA	CASSIGQGGYEQYF	TGTGCCAGTAGTATAGGGCAGGGTGGCTACGAGCAGTACTTC
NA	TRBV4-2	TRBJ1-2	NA	CASSQGGARVYGYTF	TGTGCCAGCAGCCAAGGCGGGGCGCGTGTCTATGGCTACACCTTC
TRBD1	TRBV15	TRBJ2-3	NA	CATSRARQGGADTQYF	TGTGCCACCAGCAGAGCGCGACAGGGTGGTGCAGATACGCAGTATTTT
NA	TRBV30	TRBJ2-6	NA	CAWSVIGANVLTF	TGTGCCTGGAGTGTAATTGGGGCCAACGTCCTGACTTTC
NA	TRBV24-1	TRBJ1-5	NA	CATSDGHENPSQHF	TGTGCCACCAGTGATGGGCATGAAAATCCTTCCCAGCATTTT
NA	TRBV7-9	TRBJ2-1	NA	CASSLYHEQFF	TGTGCCAGCAGCTTATATCATGAGCAGTTCTTC
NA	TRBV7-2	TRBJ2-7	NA	CASSFWDGGYEQYF	TGTGCCAGCAGCTTCTGGGACGGGGGCTACGAGCAGTACTTC
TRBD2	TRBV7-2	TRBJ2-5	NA	CASSSGLAGGQETQYF	TGTGCCAGCAGCTCGGGACTAGCGGGGGGTCAAGAGACCCAGTACTTC
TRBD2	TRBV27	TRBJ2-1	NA	CASGVGGGAYNEQFF	TGTGCCAGCGGAGTGGGCGGGGGGGCATACAATGAGCAGTTCTTC
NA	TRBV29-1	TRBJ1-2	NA	CSVEETGQGGYTF	TGCAGCGTTGAAGAAACAGGCCAGGGGGGCTACACCTTC
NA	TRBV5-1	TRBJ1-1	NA	CASSLEGTEAFF	TGCGCCAGCAGCTTAGAGGGCACTGAAGCTTTCTTT
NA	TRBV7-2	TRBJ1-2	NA	CASSLRREQDGYTF	TGTGCCAGCAGCTTAAGAAGGGAACAGGATGGCTACACCTTC
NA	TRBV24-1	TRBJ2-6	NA	CATSDRRQDLSNVLTF	TGTGCCACCAGTGACCGACGACAGGACTTGTCCAACGTCCTGACTTTC
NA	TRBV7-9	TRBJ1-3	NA	CASSLAGRSSGNTIYF	TGTGCCAGCAGCTTAGCGGGCCGGAGCTCTGGAAACACCATATATTTT
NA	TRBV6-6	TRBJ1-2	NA	CASSSGGYGYTF	TGTGCCAGCAGTTCCGGGGGGTATGGCTACACCTTC
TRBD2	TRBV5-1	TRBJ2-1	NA	CASSASLAGGSYNEQFF	TGCGCCAGCAGCGCCTCCCTAGCGGGAGGATCCTACAATGAGCAGTTCTTC
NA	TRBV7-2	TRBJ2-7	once	CASSDRTGPSYEQYF	TGTGCCAGCAGTGATCGAACGGGGCCCTCCTACGAGCAGTACTTC
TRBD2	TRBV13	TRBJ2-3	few	CASSLGGGSTDTQYF	TGTGCCAGCTCCCTGGGCGGGGGAAGCACAGATACGCAGTATTTT
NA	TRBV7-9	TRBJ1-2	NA	CASSPRGTDGYTF	TGTGCCAGCAGCCCCCGGGGAACGGATGGCTACACCTTC
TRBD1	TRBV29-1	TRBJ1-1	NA	CSVSSTGGWTEAFF	TGCAGCGTTTCATCCACAGGGGGATGGACTGAAGCTTTCTTT
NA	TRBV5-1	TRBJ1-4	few	CASSPVGGHEKLFF	TGCGCCAGCAGCCCAGTGGGAGGGCATGAAAAACTGTTTTTT
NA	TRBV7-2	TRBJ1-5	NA	CASSLNLNQPQHF	TGTGCCAGCAGCTTAAATCTCAATCAGCCCCAGCATTTT
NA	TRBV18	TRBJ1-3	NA	CASSTRSHTGSIGNTIYF	TGTGCCAGCTCCACGAGGTCACACACAGGGAGTATTGGAAACACCATATATTTT
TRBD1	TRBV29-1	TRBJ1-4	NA	CSALRAGGHEKLFF	TGCAGCGCCCTTAGGGCAGGGGGACATGAAAAACTGTTTTTT
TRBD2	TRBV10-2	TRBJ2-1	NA	CASRTPSGRTPNEQFF	TGCGCCAGCAGGACCCCTAGCGGGAGGACCCCCAATGAGCAGTTCTTC
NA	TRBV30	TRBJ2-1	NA	CASRWRLGNEQFF	TGTGCCTCTCGCTGGCGTTTGGGGAATGAGCAGTTCTTC
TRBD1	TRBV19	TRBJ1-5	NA	CASSISGTGGMGIQPQHF	TGTGCCAGTAGTATTTCCGGGACAGGGGGCATGGGTATTCAGCCCCAGCATTTT
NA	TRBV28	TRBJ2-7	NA	CASSPTYYEQYF	TGTGCCAGCAGCCCGACTTACTACGAGCAGTACTTC
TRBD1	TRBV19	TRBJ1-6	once	CASRPGQNNSPLHF	TGTGCCAGTAGGCCGGGACAGAATAATTCACCCCTCCACTTT
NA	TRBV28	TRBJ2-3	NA	CASSLKSPDTQYF	TGTGCCAGCAGTTTGAAAAGCCCAGATACGCAGTATTTT
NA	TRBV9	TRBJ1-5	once	CASSVDPTSSNQPQHF	TGTGCCAGCAGCGTAGACCCCACTTCTAGCAATCAGCCCCAGCATTTT
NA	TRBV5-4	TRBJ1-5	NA	CASSLRGGNQPQHF	TGTGCCAGCAGCCTAAGGGGAGGCAATCAGCCCCAGCATTTT
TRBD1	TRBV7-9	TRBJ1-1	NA	CASSRGQGIIEAFF	TGTGCCAGCAGCAGGGGACAGGGAATCATTGAAGCTTTCTTT
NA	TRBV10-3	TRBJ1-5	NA	CAISESWENWQPQHF	TGTGCCATCAGTGAGTCTTGGGAAAATTGGCAGCCCCAGCATTTT
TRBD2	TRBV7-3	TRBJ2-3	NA	CASSKAGTSTDTQYF	TGTGCCAGCAGCAAAGCGGGGACTAGCACAGATACGCAGTATTTT
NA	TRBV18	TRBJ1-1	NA	CASSRRVDTEAFF	TGTGCCAGCTCACGCAGGGTCGACACTGAAGCTTTCTTT
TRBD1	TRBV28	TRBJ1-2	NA	CASGLRTGFYGYTF	TGTGCCAGCGGCCTTCGGACAGGATTCTATGGCTACACCTTC
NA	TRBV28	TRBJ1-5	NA	CASSLPGRQPQHF	TGTGCCAGCAGTTTACCGGGGAGACAGCCCCAGCATTTT
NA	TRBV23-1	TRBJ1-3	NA	CASPAGRNSGNTIYF	TGCGCCAGCCCCGCAGGACGGAACTCTGGAAACACCATATATTTT
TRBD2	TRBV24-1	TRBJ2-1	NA	CATSRGEAGPWEQFF	TGTGCCACCAGTCGGGGGGAGGCGGGGCCTTGGGAGCAGTTCTTC
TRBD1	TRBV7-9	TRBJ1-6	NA	CASSLVGQGNSPLHF	TGTGCCAGCAGCTTAGTAGGACAGGGAAATTCACCCCTCCACTTT
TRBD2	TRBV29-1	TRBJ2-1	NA	CSVVASGGFEQFF	TGTAGCGTTGTCGCTAGCGGGGGGTTTGAGCAGTTCTTC
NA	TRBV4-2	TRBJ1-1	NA	CASSQKGQTNTEAFF	TGTGCCAGCAGCCAGAAGGGCCAGACAAACACTGAAGCTTTCTTT
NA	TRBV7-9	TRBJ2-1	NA	CASSPRGGDSYNEQFF	TGTGCCAGCAGCCCCCGAGGAGGGGACTCCTACAATGAGCAGTTCTTC
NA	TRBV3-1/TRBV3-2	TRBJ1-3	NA	CASSQPFVSGNTIYF	TGTGCCAGCAGCCAACCGTTTGTATCCGGAAACACCATATATTTT
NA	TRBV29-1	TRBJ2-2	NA	CSVDLANTGELFF	TGCAGCGTTGATTTAGCCAACACCGGGGAGCTGTTTTTT
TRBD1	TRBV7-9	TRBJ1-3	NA	CASSLTGDGSGNTIYF	TGTGCCAGCAGCTTAACAGGGGACGGCTCTGGAAACACCATATATTTT
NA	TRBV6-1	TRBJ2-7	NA	CASSDVRDEQYF	TGTGCCAGCAGTGATGTCAGGGACGAGCAGTACTTC
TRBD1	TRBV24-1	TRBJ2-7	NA	CATSDGTVFKPQNF	TGTGCCACCAGTGACGGGACAGTGTTTAAGCCCCAAAACTTC
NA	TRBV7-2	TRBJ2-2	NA	CASSLPGGLLYAGELFF	TGTGCCAGCAGCTTACCCGGGGGGCTGTTGTATGCCGGGGAGCTGTTTTTT
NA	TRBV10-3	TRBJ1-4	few	CATGVGLDEKLFF	TGTGCCACCGGCGTCGGTTTGGATGAAAAACTGTTTTTT
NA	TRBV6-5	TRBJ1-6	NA	CASSKGSSYNSPLHF	TGTGCCAGCAGCAAAGGGAGCTCCTATAATTCACCCCTCCACTTT
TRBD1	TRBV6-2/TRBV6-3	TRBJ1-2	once	CASSHGTGGDGYTF	TGTGCCAGCAGTCACGGGACAGGGGGGGATGGCTACACCTTC
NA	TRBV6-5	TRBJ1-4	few	CASSRTRTNEKLFF	TGTGCCAGCAGCCGGACAAGGACTAATGAAAAACTGTTTTTT
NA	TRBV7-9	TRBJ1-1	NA	CASSPTGGNTEAFF	TGTGCCAGCAGCCCCACCGGCGGGAACACTGAAGCTTTCTTT